The 9 T cell receptor beta chains given below trace back to one sample, sequenced in a study of neurological immune-mediated disorders. TCRdb re-called the 5' RACE reads with MiXCR, one entry per CDR3 protein. The sample contains 55,000 to 80,000 distinct CDR3 sequences, roughly an eighth of which appear only once. Described time point: longitudinal time-point 1 (baseline). The sequencing sample was made of PBMCs. The receptors were gathered from a female donor with HTLV-1-associated myelopathy (HAM/TSP).

The table lists this clonotype with many counts. The chain links TRBV3-1 to TRBJ2-4; TRBD2 agrees at 9 bases. Trimming cost V 2 bases and J 1 base; bases outside gene matches: 9. Germline CDR1 and CDR2: LGHDT and YNNKEL (reference sequence). This CDR3 is built from 18 residues. CDR3 sequence reads: CASSQSAGGPAAKNIQYF. In nucleotides, the CDR3 is TGTGCCAGCAGCCAATCAGCGGGGGGCCCCGCGGCCAAAAACATTCAGTACTTC.

A remark on this clonotype: The conserved phenylalanine or tryptophan is not found at the CDR3 terminus, so this likely reflects a read error. No DNA is shown, since the ends of the CDR3 on it are uncertain; the CDR3 is the one TCRdb lists. The rearrangement joins TRBV7-2 to TRBJ2-5. CDR1 SGHTA and CDR2 FQGNSA come from the germline V gene. The CDR3 is 12 residues long, counting both termini. CDR3 amino acids: CASSTPYQTQHL.

The chain couples TRBV4-1 to TRBJ2-2; D is perhaps TRBD2 (6 bases). The CDR3 sequence is 15 residues long. Trimming cost V 3 bases and J 5 bases, with 13 bases left between them. Germline V CDR1 and CDR2: MGHRA, YSYEKL. The CDR3 region has the DNA TGCGCCAGCAGCCAGGACCGGAGGGAGACCGGGGAGCTGTTTTTT. The encoded protein is CASSQDRRETGELFF.

Ten or more counts support this clonotype. This chain links TRBV5-1 with TRBJ1-3, with TRBD1 as a possible D gene (6 bases). The germline V gene has CDR1 SGHRS and CDR2 YFSETQ. The CDR3 runs to 17 residues. Deletions cut 2 bases from V and 0 bases from J, with 15 bases between. For the CDR3, the DNA is TGCGCCAGCAGCTTAGATCGAGGGGGAAACTCTGGAAACACCATATATTTT. The encoded protein is CASSLDRGGNSGNTIYF.

This clonotype came up a few times. This chain joins TRBV9 and TRBJ2-5, with TRBD2 identical over 9 bases. CDR1 is SGDLS, CDR2 YYNGEE, per germline. The trim removed 0 bases at V and 3 bases at J, leaving 6 bases unmatched. This CDR3 has 16 residues. Here the CDR3 reads CASSVVAGLAEETQYF. CDR3 DNA: TGTGCCAGCAGCGTAGTAGCGGGACTAGCTGAAGAGACCCAGTACTTC.

In its sample, this clonotype was seen many times. The J gene is TRBJ2-7, the V gene TRBV4-2; 7 nucleotides align to TRBD1. Germline CDR1 is LGHNA and CDR2 is YNFKEQ. V was clipped by 2 bases and J by 4 bases; unmatched bases: 5. The length of the CDR3 is 14 residues. The CDR3: CASSQPDRAYEQYF. CDR3 DNA: TGTGCCAGCAGCCAACCCGACAGGGCATACGAGCAGTACTTC.

In its sample, this clonotype was seen a few times. V and J are TRBV5-1 and TRBJ2-5; 9 bases agree with TRBD2. The length of the CDR3 is 17 residues. V gave up 4 bases and J gave up 5 bases; unmatched junction bases: 15. Germline loops: CDR1 SGHRS, CDR2 YFSETQ. The CDR3 DNA is TGCGCCAGCAGCCTGCCCCTCCGCGGGGGGGCCCTGGAGACCCAGTACTTC. Protein: CASSLPLRGGALETQYF.

The sample holds many counts of this clonotype. The chain combines TRBV10-3 with TRBJ2-7, with 11 bases that match TRBD1. The CDR3 is 14 amino acids. Germline CDR1 reads ENHRY; CDR2 reads SYGVKD. V lost 0 bases to trimming and J lost 6 bases; unmatched junction nucleotides: 1. The CDR3 DNA reads as TGTGCCATCAGTGAGTCGGGGACAGGGGGCGAGCAGTACTTC. It is translated as CAISESGTGGEQYF.

CDR3 residues: CASSPRTSGGIDEQFF. The CDR3 bases are TGTGCCAGCAGCCCTCGGACTAGCGGGGGGATCGATGAGCAGTTCTTC. The gene calls are TRBV7-9 and TRBJ2-1; 14 bases line up with TRBD2. The CDR3 contains 16 residues. Germline V lookup: CDR1 SEHNR, CDR2 FQNEAQ (reference sequence). Trimming took 5 bases from V and 8 from J; bases not matched to a gene: 8.